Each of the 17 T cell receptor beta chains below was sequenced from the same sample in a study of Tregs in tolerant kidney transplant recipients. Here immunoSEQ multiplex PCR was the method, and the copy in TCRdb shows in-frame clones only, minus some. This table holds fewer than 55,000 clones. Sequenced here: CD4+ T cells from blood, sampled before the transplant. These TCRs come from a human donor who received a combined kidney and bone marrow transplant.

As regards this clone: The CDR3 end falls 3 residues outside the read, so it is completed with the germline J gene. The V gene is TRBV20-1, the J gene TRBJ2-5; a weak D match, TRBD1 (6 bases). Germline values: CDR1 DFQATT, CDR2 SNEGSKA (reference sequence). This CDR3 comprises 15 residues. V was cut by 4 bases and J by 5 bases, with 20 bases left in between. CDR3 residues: CSAIPRGRGQETQYF. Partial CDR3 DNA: TGCAGTGCTATCCCACGGGGCAGGGGTCAGGAGACC.

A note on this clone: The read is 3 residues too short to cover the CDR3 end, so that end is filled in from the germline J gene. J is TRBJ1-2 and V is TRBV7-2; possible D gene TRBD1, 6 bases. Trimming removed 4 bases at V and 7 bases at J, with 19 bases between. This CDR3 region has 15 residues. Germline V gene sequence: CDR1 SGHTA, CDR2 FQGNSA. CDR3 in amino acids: CASSSGAAWGSGYTF. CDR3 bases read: TGTGCCAGCAGCTCAGGGGCCGCGTGGGGTTCTGGC.

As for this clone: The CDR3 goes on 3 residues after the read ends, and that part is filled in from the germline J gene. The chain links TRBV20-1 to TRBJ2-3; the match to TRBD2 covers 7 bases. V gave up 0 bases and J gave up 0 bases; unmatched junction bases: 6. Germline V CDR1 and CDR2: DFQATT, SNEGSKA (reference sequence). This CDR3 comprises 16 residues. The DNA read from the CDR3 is TGCAGTGCTAGAGATCCTAGCGGACCTAGCACAGATACG. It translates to CSARDPSGPSTDT. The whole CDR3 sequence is CSARDPSGPSTDTQYF.

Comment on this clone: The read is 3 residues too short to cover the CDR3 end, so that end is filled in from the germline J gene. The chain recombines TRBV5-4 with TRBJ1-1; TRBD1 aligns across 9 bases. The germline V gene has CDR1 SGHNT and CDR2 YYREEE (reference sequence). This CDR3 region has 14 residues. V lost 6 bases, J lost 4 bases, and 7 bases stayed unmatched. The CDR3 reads CASTLGGQGTEAFF. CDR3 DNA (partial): TGTGCCAGCACTTTGGGGGGACAGGGCACTGAA. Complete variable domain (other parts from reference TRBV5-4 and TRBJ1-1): ETGVTQSPTHLIKTRGQQVTLRCSSQSGHNTVSWYQQALGQGPQFIFQYYREEENGRGNFPPRFSGLQFPNYSSELNVNALELDDSALYLCASTLGGQGTEAFFGQGTRLTVV.

The CDR3 protein is CASSYSGWTEAFF. Incomplete CDR3 DNA: TGTGCCAGCAGTTACTCAGGGTGGACTGAA. The V gene is TRBV6-2 or TRBV6-3, the J gene TRBJ1-1; D gene ambiguous. The read halts 3 residues ahead of the CDR3 end, with the missing end drawn from the germline J gene. The germline CDR1 and CDR2 sequences are MNHEY and SVGEGT. CDR3 size: 13 residues. The ends were cut back, 0 bases at V and 5 bases at J, with 7 bases in the middle.

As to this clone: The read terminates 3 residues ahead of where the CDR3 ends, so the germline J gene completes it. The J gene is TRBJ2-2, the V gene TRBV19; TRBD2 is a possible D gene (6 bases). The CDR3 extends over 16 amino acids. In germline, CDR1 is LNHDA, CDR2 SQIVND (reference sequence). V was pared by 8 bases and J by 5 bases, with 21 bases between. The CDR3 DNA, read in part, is TGTGCCAGTCGGTCTTTGGGCCCCGGGGGAACCGGGGAG. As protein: CASRSLGPGGTGE. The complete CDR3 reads CASRSLGPGGTGELFF.

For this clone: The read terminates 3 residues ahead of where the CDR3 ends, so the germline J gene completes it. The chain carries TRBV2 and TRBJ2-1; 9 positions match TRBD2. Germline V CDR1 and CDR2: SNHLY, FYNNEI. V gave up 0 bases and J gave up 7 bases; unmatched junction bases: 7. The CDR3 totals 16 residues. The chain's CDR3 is CASSEAPSGGWNEQFF. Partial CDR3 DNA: TGTGCCAGCAGTGAAGCCCCCAGCGGGGGGTGGAATGAG.

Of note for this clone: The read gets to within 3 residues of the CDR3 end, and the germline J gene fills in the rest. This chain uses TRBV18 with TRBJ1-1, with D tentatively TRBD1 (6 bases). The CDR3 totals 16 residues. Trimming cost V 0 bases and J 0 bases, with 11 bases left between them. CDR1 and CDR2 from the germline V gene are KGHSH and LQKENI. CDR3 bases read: TGTGCCAGCTCACCACCAGGGGGTAGGATGAACACTGAA. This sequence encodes CASSPPGGRMNTE. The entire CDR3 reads CASSPPGGRMNTEAFF.

CDR3 sequence reads: CASSYMDSTFSNQPQHF. The CDR3 DNA, read in part, is TGTGCCAGCAGTTACATGGACAGTACCTTTAGCAATCAGCCC. The J gene is TRBJ1-5, the V gene TRBV6-2 or TRBV6-3, with a tentative D call TRBD1 (6 bases). Read coverage stops 3 residues before the CDR3 terminus; the germline J gene supplies the remainder. The V gene's germline CDR1 is MNHEY and CDR2 SVGEGT. With 2 bases removed from V and 0 bases from J, the gap between germline ends came to 14 bases. This CDR3 has 17 amino acids.

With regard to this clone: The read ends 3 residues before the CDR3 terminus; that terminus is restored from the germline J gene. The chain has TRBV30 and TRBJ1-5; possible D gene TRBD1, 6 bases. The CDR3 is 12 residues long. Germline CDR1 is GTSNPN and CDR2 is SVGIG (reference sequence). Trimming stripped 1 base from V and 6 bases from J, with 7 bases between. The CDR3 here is CAWSEGGQPQHF. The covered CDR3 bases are TGTGCCTGGAGTGAAGGGGGTCAGCCC.

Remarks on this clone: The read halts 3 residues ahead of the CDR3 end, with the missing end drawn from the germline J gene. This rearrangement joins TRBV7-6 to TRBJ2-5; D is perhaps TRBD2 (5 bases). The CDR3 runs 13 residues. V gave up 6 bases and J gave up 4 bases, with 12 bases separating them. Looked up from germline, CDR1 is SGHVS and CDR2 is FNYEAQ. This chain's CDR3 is CASSRTFGETQYF. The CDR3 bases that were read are TGTGCCAGCAGTCGGACTTTTGGAGAGACC.

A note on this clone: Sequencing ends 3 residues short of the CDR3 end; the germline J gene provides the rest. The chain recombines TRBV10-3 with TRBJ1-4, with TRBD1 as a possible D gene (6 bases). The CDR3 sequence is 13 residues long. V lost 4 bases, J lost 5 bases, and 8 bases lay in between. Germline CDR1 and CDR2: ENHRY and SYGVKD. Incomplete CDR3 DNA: TGTGCCATCAGTGTTCAGGGGAATGAAAAA. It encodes CAISVQGNEK. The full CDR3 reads CAISVQGNEKLFF.

The part of the CDR3 DNA that was read is TGTGCCAGCTCACATTCCGCAGGGGCTCCAAATTCACCC. Its protein product is CASSHSAGAPNSP. The entire CDR3 sequence reads CASSHSAGAPNSPLHF. The gene calls are TRBV18 and TRBJ1-6, with D tentatively TRBD1 (6 bases). The read stops 3 residues short of the end of the CDR3; the missing end is completed from the germline J gene. The CDR3 consists of 16 residues. Germline assignment: CDR1 KGHSH and CDR2 LQKENI. V was trimmed by 4 bases and J by 7 bases, leaving 17 bases between them.

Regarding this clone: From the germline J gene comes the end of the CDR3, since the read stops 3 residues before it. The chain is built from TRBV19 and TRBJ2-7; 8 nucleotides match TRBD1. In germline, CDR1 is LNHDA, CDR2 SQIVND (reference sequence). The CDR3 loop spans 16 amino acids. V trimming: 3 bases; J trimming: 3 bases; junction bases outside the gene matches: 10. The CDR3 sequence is CASSISGGQTYYEQYF. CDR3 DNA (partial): TGTGCCAGTAGTATCTCAGGGGGCCAAACTTACTACGAG.

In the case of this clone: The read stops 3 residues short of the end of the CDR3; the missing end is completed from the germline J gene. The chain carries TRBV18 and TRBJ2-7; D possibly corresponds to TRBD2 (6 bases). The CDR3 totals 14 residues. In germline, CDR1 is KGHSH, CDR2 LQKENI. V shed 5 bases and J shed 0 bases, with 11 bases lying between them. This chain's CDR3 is CASSVAASSYEQYF. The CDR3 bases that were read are TGTGCCAGCTCAGTAGCGGCGAGCTCCTACGAG. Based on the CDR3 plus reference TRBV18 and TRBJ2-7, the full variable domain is NAGVMQNPRHLVRRRGQEARLRCSPMKGHSHVYWYRQLPEEGLKFMVYLQKENIIDESGMPKERFSAEFPKEGPSILRIQQVVRGDSAAYFCASSVAASSYEQYFGPGTRLTVT.

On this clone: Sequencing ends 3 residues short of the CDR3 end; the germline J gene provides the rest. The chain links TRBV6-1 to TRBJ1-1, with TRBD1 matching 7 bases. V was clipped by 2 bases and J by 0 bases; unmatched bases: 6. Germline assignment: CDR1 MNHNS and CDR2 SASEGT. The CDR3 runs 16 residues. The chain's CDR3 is CASSESGQLMNTEAFF. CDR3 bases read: TGTGCCAGCAGTGAATCGGGACAGCTCATGAACACTGAA.

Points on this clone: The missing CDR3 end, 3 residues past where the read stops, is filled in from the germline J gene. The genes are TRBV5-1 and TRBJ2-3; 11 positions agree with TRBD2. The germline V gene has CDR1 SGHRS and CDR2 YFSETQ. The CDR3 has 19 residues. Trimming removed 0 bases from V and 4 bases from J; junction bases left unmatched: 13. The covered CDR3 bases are TGCGCCAGCAGCTTGGCTCAGGGGAGTAGCGGGGGGGCCGCAGATACG. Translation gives CASSLAQGSSGGAADT. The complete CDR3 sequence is CASSLAQGSSGGAADTQYF.